What follows are 2 T cell receptor beta chains derived from one specimen sequenced in a study of identical twins. One entry per CDR3 protein, called by TCRdb with MiXCR from the 5' RACE reads. The sample comprises about 340,000 distinct CDR3 sequences, roughly an eighth of which are singletons, and about 7% rests with the top ten. The sample also formed part of further work on yellow fever vaccine responses in identical twins.

The sample was CD8+ T cells sorted from blood. These receptors all come from a woman in her late teens or twenties in good health.

The table lists this clonotype with many counts. This rearrangement joins TRBV6-5 to TRBJ2-7; D possibly corresponds to TRBD1 (7 bases). CDR3 length: 12 amino acids. Germline V gives CDR1 MNHEY, CDR2 SVGAGI. Trimming stripped 4 bases from V and 6 bases from J, with 10 bases between. CDR3: CASSSQGGEQYV. The CDR3 DNA sequence: TGTGCCAGCAGTTCCCAGGGGGGCGAGCAGTACGTC.

This clonotype was found many times. The chain recombines TRBV4-1 with TRBJ2-7; TRBD2 matches at 9 bases. Germline lookup yields CDR1 MGHRA and CDR2 YSYEKL. The V segment lost 0 bases and the J segment 3 bases; nucleotides outside the gene matches: 6. The CDR3 extends over 16 amino acids. CDR3 protein: CASSQEGVSGSYEQYF. The CDR3 DNA sequence: TGCGCCAGCAGCCAAGAAGGGGTTAGCGGGAGCTACGAGCAGTACTTC.